The 20 T cell receptor beta chains listed next were all sequenced from one sample in a study of T cells in Graves' hyperthyroidism and ophthalmopathy. From RNA transcripts, TCR beta CDR3 regions were amplified. TCR CDR3 regions were first amplified by RT-PCR with HTBI primers. MiXCR was run by TCRdb on the multiplex PCR reads, yielding one entry per CDR3 protein. The top ten clones hold about 6.6% of a sample with nearly 600,000 distinct CDR3 sequences, approximately 15% of them seen once. Sequencing input: blood. These receptors were obtained from a young woman with Graves' ophthalmopathy.

At least ten counts were recorded for this clonotype. The chain is built from TRBV28 and TRBJ2-3; 12 bases agree with TRBD2. Germline lookup yields CDR1 MDHEN and CDR2 SYDVKM. With V trimmed by 8 bases and J by 0 bases, 15 bases remained unmatched. The CDR3 length is 19 residues. In nucleotides, the CDR3 is TGTGCCAGCTACCCGTCGGGGCTAGCGGGAGGGCCGAGCACAGATACGCAGTATTTT. It is translated as CASYPSGLAGGPSTDTQYF.

This clonotype showed up many times. CDR3 coding DNA: TGTGCCAGCAGCTTAGCGGAAATCTACGAGCAGTACTTC. As protein: CASSLAEIYEQYF. V and J are TRBV7-2 and TRBJ2-7; D is undetermined. The V gene's germline CDR1 is SGHTA and CDR2 FQGNSA. Trimming left V 0 bases short and J 3 bases short, with 6 bases between. This CDR3 has 13 residues.

There are many counts of this clonotype. V and J are TRBV2 and TRBJ1-5, with 9 nucleotides matching TRBD1. J gave up 2 bases and V 4 bases, and 3 bases lay outside the gene matches. CDR1 and CDR2 (germline): SNHLY, FYNNEI. The CDR3 loop spans 15 amino acids. The CDR3: CASSGDRVGNQPQHF. DNA for the CDR3: TGTGCCAGCAGTGGGGACAGGGTGGGCAATCAGCCCCAGCATTTT.

This clonotype has a count of ten or more. The CDR3 protein is CASSLSAGMNTEAFF. CDR3 DNA sequence: TGCGCCAGCAGCTTGTCGGCGGGGATGAACACTGAAGCTTTCTTT. The rearrangement uses TRBV5-1 and TRBJ1-1; no clear D gene. The length of the CDR3 is 15 residues. Germline V lookup: CDR1 SGHRS, CDR2 YFSETQ. Trimming removed 1 base at V and 0 bases at J, with 10 bases between. Combining the CDR3 with reference TRBV5-1 and TRBJ1-1 gives the whole variable domain KAGVTQTPRYLIKTRGQQVTLSCSPISGHRSVSWYQQTPGQGLQFLFEYFSETQRNKGNFPGRFSGRQFSNSRSEMNVSTLELGDSALYLCASSLSAGMNTEAFFGQGTRLTVV.

This clonotype was detected ten times or more. The chain's CDR3 is CASSQWRTYEQYF. CDR3 bases: TGTGCCAGCAGCCAATGGAGGACCTACGAGCAGTACTTC. The chain employs TRBV3-1 and TRBJ2-7; possible D gene TRBD2, 5 bases. CDR3 length equals 13 residues. Germline CDR1 is LGHDT and CDR2 is YNNKEL (reference sequence). Trimming left V 2 bases short and J 2 bases short, with 7 bases between.

This clonotype was counted at least ten times. The J gene is TRBJ2-1, the V gene TRBV6-5; TRBD1 matches at 7 bases. Unmatched junction bases numbered 3, after V lost 0 bases and J lost 4 bases. CDR3 length equals 15 residues. The germline V gene encodes CDR1 MNHEY and CDR2 SVGAGI. The CDR3 spells CASSYSSGQYNEQFF. As DNA, the CDR3 is TGTGCCAGCAGTTACTCCTCGGGACAGTACAATGAGCAGTTCTTC.

This clonotype was seen at least ten times. CDR3 nucleotide sequence: TGTGCCAGCAGGAGCCACCGAGGACAGGGTGAAGCTTTCTTT. Its protein is CASRSHRGQGEAFF. The rearrangement joins TRBV7-9 to TRBJ1-1; 8 bases are shared with TRBD1. V was clipped by 6 bases and J by 7 bases; unmatched bases: 10. Germline V gene lookup returns CDR1 SEHNR and CDR2 FQNEAQ (reference sequence). The CDR3 extends over 14 amino acids.

This clonotype was recorded at least ten times. CDR3 sequence: CASSPLDFEQFF. The CDR3 DNA follows: TGTGCCAGCTCACCACTAGACTTTGAGCAGTTCTTC. The chain combines TRBV18 with TRBJ2-1; D is undetermined. There are 12 residues in the CDR3. Germline CDR1 and CDR2: KGHSH and LQKENI. V gave up 1 base and J gave up 9 bases, with 7 bases separating them. The complete variable domain, with remaining parts taken from reference TRBV18 and TRBJ2-1, reads NAGVMQNPRHLVRRRGQEARLRCSPMKGHSHVYWYRQLPEEGLKFMVYLQKENIIDESGMPKERFSAEFPKEGPSILRIQQVVRGDSAAYFCASSPLDFEQFFGPGTRLTVL.

This clonotype was recorded many times. V usage is TRBV20-1 and J usage is TRBJ2-5; the D gene is possibly TRBD2 (6 bases). Germline loops: CDR1 DFQATT, CDR2 SNEGSKA (reference sequence). This CDR3 has 15 residues. Trimming removed 0 bases at V and 1 base at J, with 12 bases between. Here the CDR3 DNA reads TGCAGTGCTAGAGATGGCCGACTAGTCCAAGAGACCCAGTACTTC. Translated, it gives CSARDGRLVQETQYF.

This clonotype is a singleton in its sample. Possible read error: a much larger clone is one base away. The chain combines TRBV27 with TRBJ2-3; D call uncertain. V was clipped by 8 bases and J by 0 bases, with 6 bases between them. This CDR3 is 12 amino acids long. Germline V gives CDR1 MNHEY, CDR2 SMNVEV (reference sequence). The CDR3, as DNA: TGTGCCAGCGGATTTAGCACAGATACGCAGTATTTT. Amino acids: CASGFSTDTQYF.

As to this clonotype: The germline gene is not matched at one end of the junction; a read error may be the cause. The chain combines TRBV7-2 with TRBJ1-2; D not resolved. Germline V gene data show CDR1 as SGHTA and CDR2 as FQGNSA. The CDR3 loop spans 13 amino acids. CDR3 protein: CASGLAVNYGYTF. CDR3 nucleotide sequence: TGTGCCAGCGGCTTAGCGGTTAACTATGGCTACACCTTC.

This clonotype has more than one count but fewer than ten. The V gene is TRBV28, the J gene TRBJ2-2; D is perhaps TRBD1 or TRBD2 (5 bases each). Germline CDR1 reads MDHEN; CDR2 reads SYDVKM. Deletions cut 6 bases from V and 4 bases from J, with 12 bases between. The CDR3 runs to 14 residues. In DNA, the CDR3 is TGTGCCAGCAGACCCGGGGCCGGCACCGGGGAGCTGTTTTTT. Residues: CASRPGAGTGELFF. The complete variable domain, with remaining parts taken from reference TRBV28 and TRBJ2-2, reads DVKVTQSSRYLVKRTGEKVFLECVQDMDHENMFWYRQDPGLGLRLIYFSYDVKMKEKGDIPEGYSVSREKKERFSLILESASTNQTSMYLCASRPGAGTGELFFGEGSRLTVL.

The V gene is TRBV6-2 or TRBV6-3, the J gene TRBJ2-7, with TRBD1 matching over 7 bases. There are 17 residues in the CDR3. From germline, CDR1 is MNHEY and CDR2 SVGEGT. Unmatched junction bases numbered 15, after V lost 6 bases and J lost 1 base. DNA for the CDR3: TGTGCCAGCAGCTCCCCAAACACCGGGACAGAATCCTACGAGCAGTACTTC. This codes for CASSSPNTGTESYEQYF.

CDR3 region: CASSLSGLAGGKDTQYF. DNA for the CDR3: TGTGCCAGCAGCTTAAGCGGCCTAGCGGGAGGTAAAGATACGCAGTATTTT. This chain connects TRBV7-3 to TRBJ2-3, with TRBD2 matching 11 bases. Germline trimming cut 1 base from V and 5 bases from J; bases unmatched to any gene: 8. Germline CDR1 is SGHTA and CDR2 is FQGTGA. CDR3 length: 17 residues.

This clonotype showed up just a few times. V gene TRBV7-8 combines with J gene TRBJ1-2; 10 bases agree with TRBD1. The CDR3 runs 15 residues. Looked up from germline, CDR1 is SGHVS and CDR2 is FQNEAQ. Germline trimming cut 3 bases from V and 5 bases from J; bases unmatched to any gene: 6. CDR3 bases: TGTGCCAGCAGCTTTGGCCCGGGACAGGGGTATGGCTACACCTTC. Its translation: CASSFGPGQGYGYTF.

The sample holds many counts of this clonotype. The rearrangement joins TRBV20-1 to TRBJ1-2; D gene ambiguous. CDR3 size: 15 residues. V shed 1 base and J shed 1 base, with 13 bases lying between them. Germline values: CDR1 DFQATT, CDR2 SNEGSKA (reference sequence). CDR3 coding DNA: TGCAGTGCTAGAGGTGGGCCCGGGATTAACTATGGCTACACCTTC. Its protein product is CSARGGPGINYGYTF.

This clonotype has a handful of counts. The rearrangement links TRBV2 to TRBJ2-2; D uncertain. Germline CDR1 SNHLY, CDR2 FYNNEI. The CDR3 spans 13 residues. V lost 8 bases and J 8 bases, leaving 15 bases between the germline ends. The CDR3 coding sequence is TGTGCCAGCGCAGCGCCATGGGGTGGGGAGCTGTTTTTT. This encodes CASAAPWGGELFF.

This clonotype was seen at least ten times. This chain links TRBV4-3 with TRBJ2-3; weak D call: TRBD2 (5 bases). Germline assignment: CDR1 LGHNA and CDR2 YSLEER. Trimming removed 0 bases from V and 1 base from J, with 14 bases in between. CDR3 length equals 17 residues. DNA of the CDR3: TGCGCCAGCAGCCAAGAGGGCGGACTTGCAGGCACAGATACGCAGTATTTT. It codes for CASSQEGGLAGTDTQYF.

The sample holds many counts of this clonotype. J is TRBJ1-1 and V is TRBV6-1; 9 nucleotides agree with TRBD1. This CDR3 is 15 amino acids long. The V segment lost 5 bases and the J segment 4 bases; nucleotides outside the gene matches: 8. Germline CDR1 reads MNHNS; CDR2 reads SASEGT. The CDR3 reads CASSLPGTGRTEAFF. CDR3 in DNA: TGTGCCAGCAGTTTACCAGGGACAGGGCGCACTGAAGCTTTCTTT.

V is TRBV20-1 and J is TRBJ2-1, with 11 positions matching TRBD2. Germline-derived CDR1 and CDR2 are DFQATT and SNEGSKA (reference sequence). V shed 3 bases and J 10 bases; nucleotides not matched to a gene: 23. The CDR3 is 19 amino acids. CDR3 protein: CSARGTYPYSGRALDEQFF. The CDR3 region has the DNA TGCAGTGCTAGGGGGACGTACCCATATAGCGGGAGGGCCTTGGACGAGCAGTTCTTC.